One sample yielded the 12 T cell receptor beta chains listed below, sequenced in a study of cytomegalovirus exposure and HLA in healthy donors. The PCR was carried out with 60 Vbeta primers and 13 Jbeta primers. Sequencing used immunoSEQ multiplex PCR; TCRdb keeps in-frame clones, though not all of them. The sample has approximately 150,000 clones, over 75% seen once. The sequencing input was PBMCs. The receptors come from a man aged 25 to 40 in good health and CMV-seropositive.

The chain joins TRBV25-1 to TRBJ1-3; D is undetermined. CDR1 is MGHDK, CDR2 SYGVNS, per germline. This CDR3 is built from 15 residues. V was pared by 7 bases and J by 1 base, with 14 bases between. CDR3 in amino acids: CASTDPDTSGNTIYF. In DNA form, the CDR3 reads TGTGCCAGCACCGATCCTGACACGTCTGGAAACACCATATATTTT.

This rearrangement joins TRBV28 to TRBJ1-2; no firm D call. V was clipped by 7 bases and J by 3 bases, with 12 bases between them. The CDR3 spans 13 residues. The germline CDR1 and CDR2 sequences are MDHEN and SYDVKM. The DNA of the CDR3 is TGTGCCAGCATGCCCGAGGCCGACTATGGCTACACCTTC. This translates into CASMPEADYGYTF.

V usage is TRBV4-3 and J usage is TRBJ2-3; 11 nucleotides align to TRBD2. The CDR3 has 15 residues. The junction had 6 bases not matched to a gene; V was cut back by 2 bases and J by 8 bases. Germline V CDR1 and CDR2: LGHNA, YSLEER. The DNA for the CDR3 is TGCGCCAGCAGCCAAATTAGCGGGGGGGCCCCTACGCAGTATTTT. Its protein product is CASSQISGGAPTQYF.

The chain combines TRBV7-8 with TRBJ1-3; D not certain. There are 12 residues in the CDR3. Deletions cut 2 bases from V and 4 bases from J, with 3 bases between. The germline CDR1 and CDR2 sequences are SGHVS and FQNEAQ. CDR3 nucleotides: TGTGCCAGCAGCTTACAGGGAAACACCATATATTTT. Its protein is CASSLQGNTIYF.

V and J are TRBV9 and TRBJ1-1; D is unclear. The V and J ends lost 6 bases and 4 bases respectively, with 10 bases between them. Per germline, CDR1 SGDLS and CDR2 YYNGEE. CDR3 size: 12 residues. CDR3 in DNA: TGTGCCAGCAAATCGGGTGGCACTGAAGCTTTCTTT. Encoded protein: CASKSGGTEAFF.

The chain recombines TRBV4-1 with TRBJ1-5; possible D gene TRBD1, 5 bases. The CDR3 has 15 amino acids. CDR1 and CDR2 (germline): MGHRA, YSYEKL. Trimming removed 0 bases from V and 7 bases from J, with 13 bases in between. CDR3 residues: CASSQEGVRSQPQHF. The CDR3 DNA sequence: TGCGCCAGCAGCCAAGAAGGGGTCAGAAGCCAGCCCCAGCATTTT.

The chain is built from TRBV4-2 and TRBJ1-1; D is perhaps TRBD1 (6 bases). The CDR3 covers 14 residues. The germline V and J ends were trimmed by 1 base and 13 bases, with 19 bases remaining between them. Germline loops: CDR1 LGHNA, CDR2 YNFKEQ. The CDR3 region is CASSQVGDTGYVFF. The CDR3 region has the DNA TGTGCCAGCAGCCAAGTAGGCGATACAGGGTACGTTTTCTTT.

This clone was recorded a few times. CDR3 sequence: CASSIAGGTYNEQFF. CDR3 DNA sequence: TGTGCCAGTAGTATAGCGGGGGGCACCTACAATGAGCAGTTCTTC. The V call is TRBV19, the J call TRBJ2-1; weak D call: TRBD2 (7 bases). The length of the CDR3 is 15 residues. The germline CDR1 and CDR2 sequences are LNHDA and SQIVND (reference sequence). With 1 base removed from V and 2 bases from J, the gap between germline ends came to 9 bases.

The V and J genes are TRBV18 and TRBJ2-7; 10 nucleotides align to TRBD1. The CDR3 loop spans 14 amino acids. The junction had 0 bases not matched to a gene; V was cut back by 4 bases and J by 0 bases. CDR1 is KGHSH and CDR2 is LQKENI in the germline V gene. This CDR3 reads CASSRDRGSYEQYF. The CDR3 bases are TGTGCCAGCTCACGGGACAGGGGCTCCTACGAGCAGTACTTC.

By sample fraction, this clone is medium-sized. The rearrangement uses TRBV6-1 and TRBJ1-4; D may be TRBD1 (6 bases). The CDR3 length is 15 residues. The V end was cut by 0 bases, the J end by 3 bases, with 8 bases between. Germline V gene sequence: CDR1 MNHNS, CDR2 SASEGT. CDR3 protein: CASSEAAGANEKLFF. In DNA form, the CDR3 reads TGTGCCAGCAGTGAAGCGGCAGGGGCTAATGAAAAACTGTTTTTT.

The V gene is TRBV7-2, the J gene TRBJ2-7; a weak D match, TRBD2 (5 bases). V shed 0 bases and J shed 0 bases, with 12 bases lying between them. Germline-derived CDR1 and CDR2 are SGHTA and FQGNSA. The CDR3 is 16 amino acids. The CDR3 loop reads CASSLASGLNSYEQYF. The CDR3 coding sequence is TGTGCCAGCAGCTTAGCGAGCGGCCTAAACTCCTACGAGCAGTACTTC.

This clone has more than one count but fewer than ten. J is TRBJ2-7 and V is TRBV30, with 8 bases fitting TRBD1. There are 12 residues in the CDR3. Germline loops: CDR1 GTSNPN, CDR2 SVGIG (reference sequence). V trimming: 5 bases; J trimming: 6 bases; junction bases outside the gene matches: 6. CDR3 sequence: CAWPTGGGEQYF. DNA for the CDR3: TGTGCCTGGCCTACAGGGGGTGGCGAGCAGTACTTC. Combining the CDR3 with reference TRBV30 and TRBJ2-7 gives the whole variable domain SQTIHQWPATLVQPVGSPLSLECTVEGTSNPNLYWYRQAAGRGLQLLFYSVGIGQISSEVPQNLSASRPQDRQFILSSKKLLLSDSGFYLCAWPTGGGEQYFGPGTRLTVT.